This TCR beta chain originates from a study of response to subunit inactivated influenza vaccine. Study-wide results and caveats: Authors suggested each seasonal influenza vaccination recruits few new T cells.

The CDR3 is 15 residues long. Germline V lookup: CDR1 LGHNA, CDR2 YNFKEQ. The germline V and J ends were trimmed by 0 bases and 6 bases, with 14 bases remaining between them. This clonotype was counted between two and nine times. What it recognizes is unknown. TCRdb processed the RT-PCR reads anew with MiXCR; each CDR3 protein has one entry. The sample lists around 470,000 distinct CDR3 sequences; 6% to 9% were seen once. This clonotype was obtained from a man in his fifties or sixties who received an inactivated influenza vaccine. The chain uses TRBV4-2 and TRBJ1-2, with D tentatively TRBD1 (6 bases). The material sequenced was PBMCs from blood, taken roughly 24 months after vaccination. The CDR3 loop is CASSQDGGQEDGYTF. For the CDR3, the DNA is TGTGCCAGCAGCCAAGATGGGGGACAAGAGGATGGCTACACCTTC.